This T cell receptor beta chain is from a study of OX40 agonist ivuxolimab in advanced cancers. Study overall: A partial response was reached by three patients: one with hepatocellular carcinoma and two with cutaneous melanoma. General study results and limits: On average, CD8+ T cells had more expanded clones than CD4+.

A single count supports this clone. The antigen is unknown. TCRdb keeps only in-frame clones here, not all; method: immunoSEQ multiplex PCR. The top ten clones hold about a fifth of a sample with some 44,000 clones, just over 85% of them seen once. The source material was CD4+ or CD8+ T cells sorted from blood, sampled in a trial of the OX40 agonist ivuxolimab. This clonotype was sampled from an adult with an advanced solid tumor such as melanoma, head and neck, liver or kidney cancer.

The CDR3 loop reads CASSFGGGNSPLHF. The CDR3 region has the DNA TGTGCCAGCAGTTTTGGGGGGGGCAATTCACCCCTCCACTTT. The genes are TRBV27 and TRBJ1-6, with D perhaps TRBD1 (6 bases). Between the trimmed V and J ends, which lost 3 bases and 7 bases, there was a span of 10 bases. CDR1 and CDR2 (germline): MNHEY, SMNVEV (reference sequence). This CDR3 is built from 14 residues.